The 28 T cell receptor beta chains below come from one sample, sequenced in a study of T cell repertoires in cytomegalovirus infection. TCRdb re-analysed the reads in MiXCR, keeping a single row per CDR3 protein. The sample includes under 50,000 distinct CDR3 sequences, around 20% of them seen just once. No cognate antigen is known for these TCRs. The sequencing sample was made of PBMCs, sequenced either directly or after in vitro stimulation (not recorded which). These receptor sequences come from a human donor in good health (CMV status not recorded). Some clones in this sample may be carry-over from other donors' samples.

CDR3 nucleotides: TGTGCCAGCAGCCCCCCCGGCCCCTCCCCCTACGAGCAGTACTTC. It yields the protein CASSPPGPSPYEQYF. The chain has TRBV7-2 and TRBJ2-7; no reliable D call. This CDR3 has 15 amino acids. V lost 5 bases and J lost 2, with 16 bases in between. CDR1 and CDR2 (germline): SGHTA, FQGNSA.

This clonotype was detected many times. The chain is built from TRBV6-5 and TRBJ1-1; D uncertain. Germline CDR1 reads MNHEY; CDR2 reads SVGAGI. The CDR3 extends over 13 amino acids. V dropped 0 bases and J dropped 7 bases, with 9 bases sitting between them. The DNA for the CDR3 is TGTGCCAGCAGTTACTCGGGCACTAATGAAGCTTTCTTT. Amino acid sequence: CASSYSGTNEAFF.

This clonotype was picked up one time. The CDR3 DNA is TGTGCCAGCGGGGGGGCGAGGAACGAGCAGTACTTC. This encodes CASGGARNEQYF. The V and J genes are TRBV12-3 or TRBV12-4 and TRBJ2-7; tentative D call: TRBD2 (7 bases). CDR3 length: 12 amino acids. The V end lost 8 bases, the J end lost 5 bases, and 13 bases lay between the germline ends.

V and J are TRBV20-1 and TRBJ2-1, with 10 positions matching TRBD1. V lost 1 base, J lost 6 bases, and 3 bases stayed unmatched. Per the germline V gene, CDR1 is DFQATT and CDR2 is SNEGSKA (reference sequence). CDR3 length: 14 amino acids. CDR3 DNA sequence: TGCAGTGCTAGAGTGACAGGGGGCCGCAATGAGCAGTTCTTC. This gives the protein CSARVTGGRNEQFF.

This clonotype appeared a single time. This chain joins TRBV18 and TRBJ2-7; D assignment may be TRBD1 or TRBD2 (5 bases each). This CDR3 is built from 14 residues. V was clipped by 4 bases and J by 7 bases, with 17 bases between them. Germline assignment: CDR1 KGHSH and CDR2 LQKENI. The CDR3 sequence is CASSLGTASMEQYF. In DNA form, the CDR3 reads TGTGCCAGCTCACTCGGGACCGCTTCGATGGAGCAGTACTTC.

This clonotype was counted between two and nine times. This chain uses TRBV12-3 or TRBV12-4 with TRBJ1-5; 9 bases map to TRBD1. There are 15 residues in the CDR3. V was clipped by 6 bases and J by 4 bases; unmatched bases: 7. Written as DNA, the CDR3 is TGTGCCAGCAGCAGATTGACAGGGGGAAATCAGCCCCAGCATTTT. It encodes CASSRLTGGNQPQHF.

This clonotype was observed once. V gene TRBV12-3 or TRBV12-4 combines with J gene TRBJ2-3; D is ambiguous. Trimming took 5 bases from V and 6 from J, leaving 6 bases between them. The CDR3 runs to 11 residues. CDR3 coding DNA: TGTGCCAGCAGTCCTTTCGATACGCAGTATTTT. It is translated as CASSPFDTQYF.

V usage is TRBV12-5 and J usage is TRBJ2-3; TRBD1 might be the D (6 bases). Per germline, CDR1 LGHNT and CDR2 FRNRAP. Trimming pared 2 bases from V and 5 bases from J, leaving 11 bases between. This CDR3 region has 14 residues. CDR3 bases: TGTGCTAGTGGTTTGCAGGGGAGAGGAGATACGCAGTATTTT. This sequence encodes CASGLQGRGDTQYF. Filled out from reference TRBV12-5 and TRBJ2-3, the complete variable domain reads DARVTQTPRHKVTEMGQEVTMRCQPILGHNTVFWYRQTMMQGLELLAYFRNRAPLDDSGMPKDRFSAEMPDATLATLKIQPSEPRDSAVYFCASGLQGRGDTQYFGPGTRLTVL.

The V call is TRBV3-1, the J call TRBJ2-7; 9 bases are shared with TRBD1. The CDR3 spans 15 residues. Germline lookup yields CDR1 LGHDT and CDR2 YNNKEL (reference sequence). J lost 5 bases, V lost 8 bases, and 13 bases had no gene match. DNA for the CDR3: TGTGCCAGCGCTCACGGGGGGACAGGGCGCGACGAGCAGTACTTC. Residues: CASAHGGTGRDEQYF.

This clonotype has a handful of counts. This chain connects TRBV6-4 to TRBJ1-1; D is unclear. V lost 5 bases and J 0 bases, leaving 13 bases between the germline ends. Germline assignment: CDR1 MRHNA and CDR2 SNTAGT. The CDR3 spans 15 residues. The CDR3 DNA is TGTGCCAGCAGTAACCCGGAACAGATGAACACTGAAGCTTTCTTT. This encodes CASSNPEQMNTEAFF.

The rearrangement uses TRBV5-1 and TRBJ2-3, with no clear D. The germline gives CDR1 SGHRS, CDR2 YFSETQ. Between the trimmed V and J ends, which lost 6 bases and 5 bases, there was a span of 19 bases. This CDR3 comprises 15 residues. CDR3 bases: TGCGCCAGCACCCTAGGAGCTGGATTAGGAGATACGCAGTATTTT. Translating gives CASTLGAGLGDTQYF.

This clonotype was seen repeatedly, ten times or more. The CDR3 protein is CASSLGLAMGTDTQYF. As DNA, the CDR3 is TGTGCCAGCAGCTTAGGACTAGCGATGGGCACAGATACGCAGTATTTT. The chain couples TRBV7-8 to TRBJ2-3, with 8 positions matching TRBD2. CDR3 length: 16 amino acids. V was pared by 1 base and J by 1 base, with 4 bases of the junction left unmatched. Germline V gene sequence: CDR1 SGHVS, CDR2 FQNEAQ.

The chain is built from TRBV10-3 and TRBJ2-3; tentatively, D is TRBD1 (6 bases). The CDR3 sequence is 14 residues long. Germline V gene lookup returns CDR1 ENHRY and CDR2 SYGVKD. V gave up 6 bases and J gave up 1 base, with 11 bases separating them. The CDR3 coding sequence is TGTGCCATCAGGGCCCGGACAGGCACAGATACGCAGTATTTT. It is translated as CAIRARTGTDTQYF.

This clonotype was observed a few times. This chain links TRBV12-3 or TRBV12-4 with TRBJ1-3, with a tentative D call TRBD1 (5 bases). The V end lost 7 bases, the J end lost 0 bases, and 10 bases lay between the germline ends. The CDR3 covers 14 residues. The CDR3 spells CASIWDLSGNTIYF. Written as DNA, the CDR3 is TGTGCCAGCATATGGGACCTCTCTGGAAACACCATATATTTT.

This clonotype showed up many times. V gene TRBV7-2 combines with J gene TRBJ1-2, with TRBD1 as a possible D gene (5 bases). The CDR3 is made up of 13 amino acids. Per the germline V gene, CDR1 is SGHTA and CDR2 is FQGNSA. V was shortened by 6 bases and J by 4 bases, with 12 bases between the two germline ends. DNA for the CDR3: TGTGCCAGCAGACAGAGCGGGGCCTATGGCTACACCTTC. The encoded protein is CASRQSGAYGYTF. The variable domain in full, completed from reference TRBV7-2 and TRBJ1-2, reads GAGVSQSPSNKVTEKGKDVELRCDPISGHTALYWYRQSLGQGLEFLIYFQGNSAPDKSGLPSDRFSAERTGGSVSTLTIQRTQQEDSAVYLCASRQSGAYGYTFGSGTRLTVV.

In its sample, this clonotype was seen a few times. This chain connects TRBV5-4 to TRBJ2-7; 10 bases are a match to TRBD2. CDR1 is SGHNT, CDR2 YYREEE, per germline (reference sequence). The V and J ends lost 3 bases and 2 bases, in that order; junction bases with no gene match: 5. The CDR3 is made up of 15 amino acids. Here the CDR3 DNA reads TGTGCCAGCAGCTCACCAGCGGGGGGGACCTACGAGCAGTACTTC. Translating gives CASSSPAGGTYEQYF.

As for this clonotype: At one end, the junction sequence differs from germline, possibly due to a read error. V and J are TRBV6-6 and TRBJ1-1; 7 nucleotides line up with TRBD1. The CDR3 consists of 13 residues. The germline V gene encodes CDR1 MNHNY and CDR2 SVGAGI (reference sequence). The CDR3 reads CASTYRGDTEAFF. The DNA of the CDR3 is TGTGCCAGCACTTACAGGGGTGACACTGAAGCTTTCTTT.

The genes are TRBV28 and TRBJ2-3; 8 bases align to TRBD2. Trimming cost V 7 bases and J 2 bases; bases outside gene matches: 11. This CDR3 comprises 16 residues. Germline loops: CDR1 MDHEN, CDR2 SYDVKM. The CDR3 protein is CASNLLLADNTDTQYF. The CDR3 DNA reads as TGTGCCAGCAACCTATTACTAGCGGACAACACAGATACGCAGTATTTT.

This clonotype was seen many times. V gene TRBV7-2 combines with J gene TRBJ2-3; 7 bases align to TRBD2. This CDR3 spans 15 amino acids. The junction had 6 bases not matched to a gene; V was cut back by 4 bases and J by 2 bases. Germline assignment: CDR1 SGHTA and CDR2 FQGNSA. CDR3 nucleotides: TGTGCCAGCAGCTCCGGGGAGGGGCACACAGATACGCAGTATTTT. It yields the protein CASSSGEGHTDTQYF.

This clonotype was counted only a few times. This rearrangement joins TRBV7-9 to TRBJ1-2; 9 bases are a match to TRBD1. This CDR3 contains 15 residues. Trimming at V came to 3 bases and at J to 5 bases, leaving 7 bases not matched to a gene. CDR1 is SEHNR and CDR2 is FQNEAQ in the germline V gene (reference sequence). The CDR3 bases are TGTGCCAGCAGCTTCACGCCCGGGACAGGGTATGGCTACACCTTC. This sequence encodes CASSFTPGTGYGYTF.

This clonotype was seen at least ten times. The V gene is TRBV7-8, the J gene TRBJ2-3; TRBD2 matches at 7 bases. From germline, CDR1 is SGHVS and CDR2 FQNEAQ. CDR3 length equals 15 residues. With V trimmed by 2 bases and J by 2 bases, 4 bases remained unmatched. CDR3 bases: TGTGCCAGCAGCTTATTGGCGGGAGTCACAGATACGCAGTATTTT. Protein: CASSLLAGVTDTQYF.

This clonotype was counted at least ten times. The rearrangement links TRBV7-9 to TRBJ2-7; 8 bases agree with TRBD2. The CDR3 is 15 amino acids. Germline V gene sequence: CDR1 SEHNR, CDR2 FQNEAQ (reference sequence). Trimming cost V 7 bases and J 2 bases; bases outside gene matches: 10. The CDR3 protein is CASTPLGRATYEQYF. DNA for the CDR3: TGTGCCAGCACCCCACTCGGGAGGGCGACCTACGAGCAGTACTTC.

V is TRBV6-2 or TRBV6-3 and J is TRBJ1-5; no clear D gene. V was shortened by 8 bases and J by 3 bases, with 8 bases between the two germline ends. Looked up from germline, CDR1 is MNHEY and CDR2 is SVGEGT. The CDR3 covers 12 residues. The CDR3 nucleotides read TGTGCCAGCGAGTGCCCCAATCAGCCCCAGCATTTT. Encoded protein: CASECPNQPQHF.

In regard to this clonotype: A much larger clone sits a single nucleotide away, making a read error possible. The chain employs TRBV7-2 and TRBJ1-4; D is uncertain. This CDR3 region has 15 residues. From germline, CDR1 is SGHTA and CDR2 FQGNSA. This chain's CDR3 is CASSGYKATSEKLFF. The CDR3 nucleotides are TGTGCCAGCAGCGGCTATAAAGCAACTAGTGAAAAACTGTTTTTT. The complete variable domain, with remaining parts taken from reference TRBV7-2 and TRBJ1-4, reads GAGVSQSPSNKVTEKGKDVELRCDPISGHTALYWYRQSLGQGLEFLIYFQGNSAPDKSGLPSDRFSAERTGGSVSTLTIQRTQQEDSAVYLCASSGYKATSEKLFFGSGTQLSVL.

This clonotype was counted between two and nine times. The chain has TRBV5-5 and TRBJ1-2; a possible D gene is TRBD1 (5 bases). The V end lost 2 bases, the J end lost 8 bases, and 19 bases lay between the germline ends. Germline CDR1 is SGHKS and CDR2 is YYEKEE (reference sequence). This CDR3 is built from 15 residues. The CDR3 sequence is CASSFLRDGVDGYTF. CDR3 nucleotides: TGTGCCAGCAGCTTCCTCAGGGACGGGGTGGACGGCTACACCTTC.

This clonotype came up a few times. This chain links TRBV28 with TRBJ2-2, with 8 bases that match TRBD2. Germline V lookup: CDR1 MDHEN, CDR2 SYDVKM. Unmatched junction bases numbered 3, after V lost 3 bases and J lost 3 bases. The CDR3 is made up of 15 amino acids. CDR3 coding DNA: TGTGCCAGCAGTTTCCCCGGGGGGGACACCGGGGAGCTGTTTTTT. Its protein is CASSFPGGDTGELFF.

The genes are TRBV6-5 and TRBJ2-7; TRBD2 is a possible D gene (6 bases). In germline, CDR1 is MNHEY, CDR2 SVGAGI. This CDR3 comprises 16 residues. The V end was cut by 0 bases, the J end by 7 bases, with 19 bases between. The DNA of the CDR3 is TGTGCCAGCAGTTACTCCCGGGGAGGCAGGGTAGATGAGCAGTACTTC. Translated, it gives CASSYSRGGRVDEQYF.

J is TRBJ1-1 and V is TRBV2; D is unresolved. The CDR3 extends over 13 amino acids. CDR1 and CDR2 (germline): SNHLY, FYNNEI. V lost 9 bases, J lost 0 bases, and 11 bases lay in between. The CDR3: CASLKEMNTEAFF. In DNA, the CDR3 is TGTGCCAGTCTTAAAGAAATGAACACTGAAGCTTTCTTT.